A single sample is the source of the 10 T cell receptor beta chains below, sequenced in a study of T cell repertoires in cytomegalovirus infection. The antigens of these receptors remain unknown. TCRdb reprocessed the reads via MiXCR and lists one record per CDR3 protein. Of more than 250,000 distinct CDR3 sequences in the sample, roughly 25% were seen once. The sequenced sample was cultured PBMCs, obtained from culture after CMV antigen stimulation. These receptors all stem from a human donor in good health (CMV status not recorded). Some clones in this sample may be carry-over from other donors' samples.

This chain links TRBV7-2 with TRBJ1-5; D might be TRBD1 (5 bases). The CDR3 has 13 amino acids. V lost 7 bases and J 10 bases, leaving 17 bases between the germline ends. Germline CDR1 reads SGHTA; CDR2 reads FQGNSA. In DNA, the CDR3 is TGTGCCAGCACTTACGGGGACCTTTTTCCCCAGCATTTT. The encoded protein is CASTYGDLFPQHF.

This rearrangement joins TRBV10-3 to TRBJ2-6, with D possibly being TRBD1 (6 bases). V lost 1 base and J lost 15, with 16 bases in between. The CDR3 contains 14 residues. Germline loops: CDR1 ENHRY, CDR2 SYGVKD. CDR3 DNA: TGTGCCATCAGTGAGTGGGTCCCAGGGGCAGGCCTGACTTTC. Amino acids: CAISEWVPGAGLTF.

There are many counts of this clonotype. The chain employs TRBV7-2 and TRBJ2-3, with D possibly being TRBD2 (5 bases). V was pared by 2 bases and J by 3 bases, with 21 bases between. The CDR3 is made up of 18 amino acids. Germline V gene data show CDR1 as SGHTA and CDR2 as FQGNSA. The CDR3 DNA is TGTGCCAGCAGCTTACGCTCTAGCACTGGAACCCTTACAGATACGCAGTATTTT. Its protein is CASSLRSSTGTLTDTQYF.

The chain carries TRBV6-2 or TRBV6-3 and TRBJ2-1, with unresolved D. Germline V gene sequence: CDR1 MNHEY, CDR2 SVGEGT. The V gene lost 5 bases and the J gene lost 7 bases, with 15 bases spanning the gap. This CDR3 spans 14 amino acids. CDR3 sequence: CASSTTGAGNEQFF. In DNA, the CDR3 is TGTGCCAGCAGTACCACTGGAGCTGGTAATGAGCAGTTCTTC.

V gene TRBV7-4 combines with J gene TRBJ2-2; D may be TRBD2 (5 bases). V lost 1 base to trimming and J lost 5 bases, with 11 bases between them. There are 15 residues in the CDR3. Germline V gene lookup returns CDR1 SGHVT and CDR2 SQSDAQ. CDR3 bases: TGTGCCAGCAGCTTAGGGGGAGCAATGACCGGGGAGCTGTTTTTT. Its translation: CASSLGGAMTGELFF.

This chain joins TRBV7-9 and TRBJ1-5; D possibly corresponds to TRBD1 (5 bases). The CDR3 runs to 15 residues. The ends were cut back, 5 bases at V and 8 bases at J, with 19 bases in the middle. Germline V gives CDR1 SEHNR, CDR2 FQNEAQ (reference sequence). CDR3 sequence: CASSPDGALNEPQHF. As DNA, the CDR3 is TGTGCCAGCAGCCCCGACGGGGCCCTGAATGAGCCCCAGCATTTT.

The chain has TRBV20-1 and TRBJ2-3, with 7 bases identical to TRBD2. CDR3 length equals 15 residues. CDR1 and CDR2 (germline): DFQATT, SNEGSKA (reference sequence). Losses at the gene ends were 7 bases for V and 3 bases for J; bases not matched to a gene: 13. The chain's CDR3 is CSVPASGIRTDTQYF. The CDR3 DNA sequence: TGCAGTGTCCCCGCCAGCGGGATTAGGACAGATACGCAGTATTTT.

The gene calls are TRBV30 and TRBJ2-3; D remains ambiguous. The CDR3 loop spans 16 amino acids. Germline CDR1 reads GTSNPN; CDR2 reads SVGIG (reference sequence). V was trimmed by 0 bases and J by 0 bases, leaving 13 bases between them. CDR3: CAWSVLVSWSTDTQYF. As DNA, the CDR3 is TGTGCCTGGAGTGTACTCGTCTCTTGGAGCACAGATACGCAGTATTTT.

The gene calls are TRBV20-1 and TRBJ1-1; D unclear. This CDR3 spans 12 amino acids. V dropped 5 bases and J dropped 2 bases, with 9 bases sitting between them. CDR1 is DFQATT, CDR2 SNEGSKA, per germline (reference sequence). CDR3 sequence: CSAAGVNTEAFF. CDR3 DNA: TGCAGTGCTGCTGGGGTTAACACTGAAGCTTTCTTT.

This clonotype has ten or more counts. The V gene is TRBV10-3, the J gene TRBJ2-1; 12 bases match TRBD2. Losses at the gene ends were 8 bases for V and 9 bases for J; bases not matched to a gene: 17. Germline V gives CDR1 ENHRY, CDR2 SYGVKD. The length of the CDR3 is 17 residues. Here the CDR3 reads CAIQKSGLAGGRGEQFF. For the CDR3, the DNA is TGTGCCATCCAAAAAAGTGGGCTAGCGGGAGGGCGAGGTGAGCAGTTCTTC.